A few counts support the clone carrying this T cell receptor beta chain. Its antigen is undetermined. The CDR3 consists of 14 residues. Trimming pared 3 bases from V and 7 bases from J, leaving 13 bases between. The data were obtained in a study of T-cell memory formation after mild COVID-19. Study-level background: Each donor largely had its own TCR clusters.

Study outcomes and limitations: Clones shrinking from day 15 to 85 showed even CD4/CD8 mixes; later expanders tilted CD4+.

TCRdb re-called the 5' RACE reads with MiXCR, one entry per CDR3 protein. The data contain fewer than 140,000 distinct CDR3 sequences, approximately 13% of them singletons. The receptor was isolated from an adult woman who had mild COVID-19 (a few samples of this study predate the infection). Cell type and time point are not known. The rearrangement joins TRBV12-3 or TRBV12-4 to TRBJ2-1, with D perhaps given as TRBD1 or TRBD2 (6 bases each). Sequenced sample: PBMCs or a T cell subset sorted from them (not recorded which). The CDR3 bases are TGTGCCAGCAGTTTCACGGGGGCTTGGAATGAGCAGTTCTTC. Translation gives CASSFTGAWNEQFF.